This is a list of T cell receptor beta chains from one sample in a study of identical twins. Via MiXCR, TCRdb re-called the 5' RACE reads, giving one row per CDR3 protein. This sample has around 370,000 distinct CDR3 sequences, with about 9% found just once. Sequenced input: naive T cells sorted from blood. These receptors were obtained from a woman aged 45 to 65 in good health. Both conserved end residues are part of each CDR3. The D gene is left open where the match is weak. Clone size, where shown, is once, few, many, or a class for clones that have expanded.

. few TRBJ1-5 TRBV20-1 15 CSASNGNGLNQPQHF TGCAGTGCGTCAAACGGGAACGGGTTAAATCAGCCCCAGCATTTT
TRBD1 many TRBJ1-2 TRBV20-1 14 CSARDDGTGRGYTF TGCAGTGCTAGAGATGATGGGACAGGGCGCGGCTACACCTTC
. many TRBJ1-2 TRBV25-1 16 CASSDSRQTLFGGYTF TGTGCCAGCAGTGACAGCCGCCAAACCCTATTCGGTGGCTACACCTTC
. few TRBJ1-1 TRBV7-8 14 CASSRHEGITEAFF TGTGCCAGCAGCCGCCATGAGGGGATCACTGAAGCTTTCTTT
. . TRBJ2-2 TRBV20-1 14 CSAFPGRYTGELFF TGCAGTGCTTTTCCCGGACGATACACCGGGGAGCTGTTTTTT
. few TRBJ2-2 TRBV9 16 CASSVQGMVNTGELFF TGTGCCAGCAGCGTACAAGGAATGGTTAACACCGGGGAGCTGTTTTTT
TRBD1 few TRBJ2-4 TRBV20-1 14 CSARQGTGGDIQYF TGCAGTGCTCGGCAAGGGACAGGTGGGGACATTCAGTACTTC
. many TRBJ2-1 TRBV5-1 13 CASRRDLPTEQFF TGCGCCAGCAGGCGGGACCTTCCCACTGAGCAGTTCTTC
TRBD2 many TRBJ2-1 TRBV12-3/TRBV12-4 15 CASRPSGLAGGEQFF TGTGCCAGCAGGCCCTCGGGACTAGCGGGAGGAGAGCAGTTCTTC
TRBD1 . TRBJ2-3 TRBV6-1 14 CASRLLQGTDTQYF TGTGCCAGCAGATTACTACAGGGGACAGATACGCAGTATTTT
. few TRBJ2-5 TRBV29-1 13 CSVELGVGQTQYF TGCAGCGTTGAGTTGGGAGTAGGGCAGACCCAGTACTTC
TRBD2 . TRBJ2-7 TRBV6-2/TRBV6-3 16 CASSPRTSGSHYEQYF TGTGCCAGCAGCCCCCGGACTAGCGGGAGCCACTACGAGCAGTACTTC
. many TRBJ2-7 TRBV30 11 CAWIVGGEQYF TGTGCCTGGATCGTCGGCGGCGAGCAGTACTTC
. . TRBJ2-1 TRBV6-2/TRBV6-3 14 CASRTGTSYNEQFF TGTGCCAGCAGGACCGGGACATCCTACAATGAGCAGTTCTTC
TRBD2 many TRBJ2-1 TRBV29-1 18 CSVGALLDSGRDYNEQFF TGCAGCGTCGGGGCCCTACTTGATAGCGGGAGAGATTACAATGAGCAGTTCTTC
. once TRBJ2-5 TRBV5-5 15 CASTLAGGSQETQYF TGTGCCAGCACCCTGGCAGGAGGGAGCCAAGAGACCCAGTACTTC
TRBD1 . TRBJ1-3 TRBV20-1 15 CSARDVGTVGNTIYF TGCAGTGCTAGAGATGTGGGGACAGTCGGAAACACCATATATTTT
. many TRBJ2-6 TRBV29-1 13 CSVGSDGANVLTF TGCAGCGTTGGGTCCGACGGGGCCAACGTCCTGACTTTC
TRBD1 . TRBJ2-6 TRBV29-1 18 CSVETGTGGAGGANVLTF TGCAGCGTGGAAACCGGGACAGGGGGCGCCGGTGGGGCCAACGTCCTGACTTTC
. few TRBJ2-2 TRBV2 16 CASSEVVIANTGELFF TGTGCCAGCAGTGAAGTAGTGATCGCGAACACCGGGGAGCTGTTTTTT
TRBD1 . TRBJ1-2 TRBV4-2 16 CASSQVAGGAAYGYTF TGTGCCAGCAGCCAAGTGGCAGGGGGCGCGGCTTATGGCTACACCTTC
. many TRBJ2-1 TRBV6-5 17 CASSWTVPSSSYNEQFF TGTGCCAGCAGTTGGACAGTGCCATCGAGCTCCTACAATGAGCAGTTCTTC
. many TRBJ1-4 TRBV5-1 15 CASSLSGTENEKLFF TGCGCCAGCAGCTTATCAGGAACCGAGAATGAAAAACTGTTTTTT
. . TRBJ2-5 TRBV29-1 10 CSVVMGTQYF TGCAGCGTTGTTATGGGGACCCAGTACTTC
. many TRBJ2-7 TRBV7-9 14 CASSSTLKDYEQYF TGTGCCAGCAGCTCCACCCTTAAGGACTACGAGCAGTACTTC
TRBD1 many TRBJ1-1 TRBV12-3/TRBV12-4 13 CASSPTGGSEAFF TGTGCCAGCAGTCCAACAGGGGGCAGTGAAGCTTTCTTT
. . TRBJ2-1 TRBV5-1 14 CASSLGPGALEQFF TGCGCCAGCAGCTTGGGGCCCGGGGCGCTTGAGCAGTTCTTC
. many TRBJ1-1 TRBV7-9 13 CASSSTGHTEAFF TGTGCCAGCAGCTCGACAGGTCACACTGAAGCTTTCTTT
TRBD1 few TRBJ2-1 TRBV7-2 15 CASSLRRGHFNEQFF TGTGCCAGCAGCTTGCGCAGGGGGCATTTCAATGAGCAGTTCTTC
TRBD1 . TRBJ2-2 TRBV29-1 13 CSVGTGRTGELFF TGCAGCGTTGGGACAGGGCGGACCGGGGAGCTGTTTTTT
. . TRBJ2-7 TRBV20-1 15 CSARENGGHRYEQYF TGCAGTGCTAGGGAAAACGGGGGCCATCGCTACGAGCAGTACTTC
TRBD1 few TRBJ1-2 TRBV20-1 13 CSARTGTSYGYTF TGCAGTGCAAGGACAGGGACTAGCTATGGCTACACCTTC
TRBD1 few TRBJ2-2 TRBV29-1 16 CSVDPPGQGAAGELFF TGCAGCGTTGACCCCCCGGGACAGGGGGCTGCCGGGGAGCTGTTTTTT
TRBD1 many TRBJ2-1 TRBV5-1 15 CASIPGQGLNNEQFF TGCGCCAGCATCCCGGGACAGGGGTTAAACAATGAGCAGTTCTTC
TRBD2 few TRBJ2-4 TRBV7-2 14 CASSLRLAGNIQYF TGTGCCAGCAGCTTGCGCCTAGCGGGGAACATTCAGTACTTC
. . TRBJ2-7 TRBV9 14 CASSVGSGPYEQYF TGTGCCAGCAGCGTAGGCTCCGGCCCCTACGAGCAGTACTTC
. few TRBJ2-1 TRBV4-1 15 CASSPAEGLWNEQFF TGCGCCAGCAGCCCCGCGGAGGGCCTCTGGAATGAGCAGTTCTTC
. . TRBJ2-3 TRBV24-1 15 CATSDFTGSTDTQYF TGTGCCACCAGTGATTTTACAGGGTCCACAGATACGCAGTATTTT
. many TRBJ2-2 TRBV5-1 12 CASSFPPGELFF TGCGCCAGCAGCTTTCCCCCCGGGGAGCTGTTTTTT
. many TRBJ1-5 TRBV20-1 15 CSATVTADYNQPQHF TGCAGTGCCACGGTCACAGCAGACTACAATCAGCCCCAGCATTTT
. . TRBJ1-5 TRBV29-1 13 CSVLSHANQPQHF TGCAGCGTGTTGTCGCACGCTAATCAGCCCCAGCATTTT
. many TRBJ2-1 TRBV25-1 14 CASSPAGRHNEQFF TGTGCCAGTTCTCCTGCGGGTAGACACAATGAGCAGTTCTTC
. . TRBJ1-2 TRBV7-2 14 CASSLGQQPMGYTF TGTGCCAGCAGCTTAGGACAGCAACCTATGGGCTACACCTTC
TRBD1 . TRBJ2-6 TRBV5-6 15 CASSHRGPGANVLTF TGTGCCAGCAGCCACAGGGGGCCTGGGGCCAACGTCCTGACTTTC
. . TRBJ2-4 TRBV4-1 17 CASSQDGGLGSKNIQYF TGCGCCAGCAGCCAAGATGGTGGGTTGGGATCCAAAAACATTCAGTACTTC
. few TRBJ2-1 TRBV27 14 CASSPRVASGEQFF TGTGCCAGCAGTCCCAGAGTAGCGAGTGGTGAGCAGTTCTTC
TRBD2 . TRBJ2-2 TRBV20-1 15 CSASVVGSGSGELFF TGCAGTGCTAGCGTGGTCGGCAGCGGGAGTGGGGAGCTGTTTTTT
. many TRBJ2-2 TRBV5-1 16 CASSLNGAANTGELFF TGCGCCAGCAGCTTGAATGGGGCCGCGAACACCGGGGAGCTGTTTTTT
TRBD1 few TRBJ1-5 TRBV4-1 16 CASSHPGQGANQPQHF TGCGCCAGCAGCCACCCGGGACAGGGGGCCAATCAGCCCCAGCATTTT
. few TRBJ2-5 TRBV13 13 CASSSYAQETQYF TGTGCCAGCAGCTCCTACGCGCAAGAGACCCAGTACTTC
TRBD2 few TRBJ2-3 TRBV18 16 CASSPLGTSGTDTQYF TGTGCCAGCTCACCTTTAGGGACTAGCGGAACAGATACGCAGTATTTT
. . TRBJ1-2 TRBV10-2 14 CASSEANQASRYTF TGCGCCAGCAGTGAGGCCAACCAGGCATCCCGCTACACCTTC
TRBD1 many TRBJ2-1 TRBV5-1 15 CASSGDRGRDNEQFF TGCGCCAGCAGCGGAGACAGGGGACGGGATAATGAGCAGTTCTTC
. few TRBJ2-4 TRBV11-2 16 CASSQTIGVAKNIQYF TGTGCCAGCAGCCAAACCATCGGCGTAGCCAAAAACATTCAGTACTTC